The entry below describes one TCR beta chain. These data belong to a study of blood T cell repertoires in COVID-19. Across the study: The United States, Italy and Spain provided the acute and convalescent COVID-19 samples. PBMCs, B-cell-depleted T cells, or T cells provided the cDNA or gDNA that made up the material.

Methods used by the authors: Using reference gene primer amplification, nucleated cell counts were estimated. Sequencing was performed with immunoSEQ multiplex PCR; in TCRdb, only in-frame clones are kept and a portion is missing. Clone size and V and J calls were adopted from that table, with D and trimming inferred from the DNA. The table records 150,000 to 200,000 clones, 65% to 90% of them present only once. Sequencing was done on a sample of peripheral blood. The receptor comes from a man in his sixties with acute or convalescent COVID-19.

The CDR3 reads CASSPWTSGSGELFF. DNA for the CDR3: TGTGCCAGCAGCCCTTGGACTAGCGGGAGTGGGGAGCTGTTTTTT. The chain links TRBV3-1 (or the pseudogene TRBV3-2) to TRBJ2-2; 13 nucleotides align to TRBD2. The CDR3 loop spans 15 amino acids. With V trimmed by 4 bases and J by 8 bases, 4 bases remained unmatched. CDR1 and CDR2 from the germline V gene are LGHDT and YNNKEL (reference sequence).